The 28 T cell receptor beta chains given below trace back to one sample, sequenced in a study of cytomegalovirus exposure and HLA in healthy donors. The PCR had 60 Vbeta and 13 Jbeta primers. Clones were read by immunoSEQ multiplex PCR, and TCRdb kept only the in-frame ones, dropping some. The table includes roughly 93,000 clones, roughly 79% detected once. The sample comprised PBMCs. All receptors derive from a man aged 25 to 45 in good health and CMV-seronegative.

The chain has TRBV10-1 and TRBJ2-7; TRBD1 agrees at 7 bases. The germline gives CDR1 WNHNN, CDR2 SYGVQD (reference sequence). The trim removed 8 bases at V and 2 bases at J, leaving 12 bases unmatched. This CDR3 region has 15 residues. CDR3 coding DNA: TGCGCCAGCCGACGCCGACCCGGGACAGCCTACGAGCAGTACGTC. This translates into CASRRRPGTAYEQYV.

The rearrangement joins TRBV20-1 to TRBJ2-7, with a tentative D call TRBD1 (6 bases). This CDR3 has 11 residues. Trimming removed 6 bases from V and 5 bases from J, with 11 bases in between. Germline V lookup: CDR1 DFQATT, CDR2 SNEGSKA (reference sequence). CDR3 amino acids: CSAEQGNEQYV. The CDR3 DNA is TGCAGTGCCGAACAGGGCAACGAGCAGTACGTC.

The chain joins TRBV19 to TRBJ1-1; 7 positions agree with TRBD1. The length of the CDR3 is 14 residues. The junction had 10 bases not matched to a gene; V was cut back by 10 bases and J by 2 bases. CDR1 and CDR2 from the germline V gene are LNHDA and SQIVND (reference sequence). The CDR3 is CATIRGRENTEAFF. Here the CDR3 DNA reads TGTGCCACTATAAGGGGGCGCGAAAACACTGAAGCTTTCTTT.

The chain employs TRBV29-1 and TRBJ2-1; TRBD1 agrees at 10 bases. The germline CDR1 and CDR2 sequences are SQVTM and ANQGSEA. This CDR3 has 14 amino acids. The J segment lost 2 bases and the V segment lost 6 bases, leaving 4 bases of the junction unmatched. CDR3 amino acids: CSVAGTGAYNEQFF. CDR3 DNA: TGCAGCGTCGCAGGGACAGGGGCCTACAATGAGCAGTTCTTC.

This chain joins TRBV7-9 and TRBJ1-2; D is possibly TRBD1 (5 bases). Trimming pared 7 bases from V and 3 bases from J, leaving 21 bases between. The CDR3 sequence is 16 residues long. Germline V gene lookup returns CDR1 SEHNR and CDR2 FQNEAQ (reference sequence). The CDR3 sequence: CASTRGVGSGDYGYTF. The CDR3 DNA follows: TGTGCCAGCACCCGAGGGGTGGGGAGCGGGGACTATGGCTACACCTTC.

The chain links TRBV27 to TRBJ2-7, with D maybe TRBD2 (6 bases). Germline V lookup: CDR1 MNHEY, CDR2 SMNVEV (reference sequence). The CDR3 has 14 residues. The V gene lost 5 bases and the J gene lost 2 bases, with 13 bases spanning the gap. CDR3 sequence: CASSPSSVPYEQYV. The CDR3 nucleotides are TGTGCCAGCAGTCCCTCTAGCGTGCCCTACGAGCAGTACGTC.

J is TRBJ2-3 and V is TRBV6-7, with 14 bases lining up with TRBD2. TRBV6-7 is an open reading frame, and its role is uncertain. Losses at the gene ends were 6 bases for V and 5 bases for J; bases not matched to a gene: 16. The CDR3 spans 19 residues. The CDR3 DNA reads TGTGCCAGCAGCCAGAGAACCCGGACTAGCGGGAGGTATGGAGATACGCAGTATTTT. Translated, it gives CASSQRTRTSGRYGDTQYF.

A single count supports this clone. Other DNA sequences in this sample translate to the same CDR3. Written as DNA, the CDR3 is TGTGCCAGCAGCTTTGGGACAGGGTACGAGCAGTACTTC. This codes for CASSFGTGYEQYF. The chain has TRBV11-2 and TRBJ2-7; the match to TRBD1 covers 9 bases. Trimming removed 3 bases from V and 4 bases from J; junction bases left unmatched: 1. The CDR3 covers 13 residues. Per the germline V gene, CDR1 is SGHAT and CDR2 is FQNNGV. Full variable domain (rest looked up from reference TRBV11-2 and TRBJ2-7): EAGVAQSPRYKIIEKRQSVAFWCNPISGHATLYWYQQILGQGPKLLIQFQNNGVVDDSQLPKDRFSAERLKGVDSTLKIQPAKLEDSAVYLCASSFGTGYEQYFGPGTRLTVT.

The rearrangement uses TRBV19 and TRBJ2-1, with 10 positions matching TRBD1. Trimming removed 6 bases from V and 4 bases from J; junction bases left unmatched: 6. The CDR3 is 15 residues long. Germline CDR1 reads LNHDA; CDR2 reads SQIVND (reference sequence). This CDR3 is CASSTGQGVYNEQFF. As DNA, the CDR3 is TGTGCCAGTAGCACCGGACAGGGGGTATACAATGAGCAGTTCTTC.

The chain combines TRBV25-1 with TRBJ1-3; weak D call: TRBD1 (6 bases). The CDR3 contains 16 residues. Germline lookup yields CDR1 MGHDK and CDR2 SYGVNS. The V end was cut by 4 bases, the J end by 3 bases, with 16 bases between. This CDR3 is CASSAPGTLDGNTIYF. CDR3 DNA: TGTGCCAGCAGTGCGCCCGGGACATTAGATGGAAACACCATATATTTT. Combining the CDR3 with reference TRBV25-1 and TRBJ1-3 gives the whole variable domain EADIYQTPRYLVIGTGKKITLECSQTMGHDKMYWYQQDPGMELHLIHYSYGVNSTEKGDLSSESTVSRIRTEHFPLTLESARPSHTSQYLCASSAPGTLDGNTIYFGEGSWLTVV.

The chain has TRBV19 and TRBJ1-1; D possibly corresponds to TRBD1 (6 bases). This CDR3 region has 17 residues. CDR1 LNHDA and CDR2 SQIVND come from the germline V gene (reference sequence). The V end lost 5 bases, the J end lost 3 bases, and 22 bases lay between the germline ends. The CDR3 loop reads CASSQQGRWGLDTEAFF. DNA of the CDR3: TGTGCCAGTAGTCAACAGGGTCGCTGGGGTCTCGACACTGAAGCTTTCTTT.

The V call is TRBV28, the J call TRBJ2-1; D possibly corresponds to TRBD2 (6 bases). Between the trimmed V and J ends, which lost 5 bases and 4 bases, there was a span of 18 bases. The CDR3 sequence is 16 residues long. Per the germline V gene, CDR1 is MDHEN and CDR2 is SYDVKM. The CDR3: CASSQHTSPNYNEQFF. As DNA, the CDR3 is TGTGCCAGCAGTCAACATACTAGCCCCAATTACAATGAGCAGTTCTTC. Full variable domain (outside the CDR3, taken from reference TRBV28 and TRBJ2-1): DVKVTQSSRYLVKRTGEKVFLECVQDMDHENMFWYRQDPGLGLRLIYFSYDVKMKEKGDIPEGYSVSREKKERFSLILESASTNQTSMYLCASSQHTSPNYNEQFFGPGTRLTVL.

This clone was observed a few times. V usage is TRBV5-1 and J usage is TRBJ2-2; TRBD2 is a possible D gene (6 bases). CDR1 is SGHRS and CDR2 is YFSETQ in the germline V gene. CDR3 size: 16 residues. Trimming took off 4 bases at V and 4 bases at J, with 17 bases between the two ends. The CDR3 bases are TGCGCCAGCAGCCCGACTACCCCGACTAGCACCGGGGAGCTGTTTTTT. It is translated as CASSPTTPTSTGELFF. The full variable domain, with the rest looked up from reference TRBV5-1 and TRBJ2-2, is KAGVTQTPRYLIKTRGQQVTLSCSPISGHRSVSWYQQTPGQGLQFLFEYFSETQRNKGNFPGRFSGRQFSNSRSEMNVSTLELGDSALYLCASSPTTPTSTGELFFGEGSRLTVL.

The V and J genes are TRBV7-8 and TRBJ2-1, with 12 bases matching TRBD2. V dropped 5 bases and J dropped 0; count of bases not matched to a gene: 8. The germline V gene encodes CDR1 SGHVS and CDR2 FQNEAQ. This CDR3 is built from 18 residues. The CDR3 region is CASSVPGLAGPSYNEQFF. CDR3 nucleotides: TGTGCCAGCAGCGTACCGGGACTAGCGGGCCCCTCCTACAATGAGCAGTTCTTC.

The rearrangement uses TRBV27 and TRBJ2-6; 9 positions match TRBD1. The CDR3 consists of 19 residues. The germline gives CDR1 MNHEY, CDR2 SMNVEV (reference sequence). V lost 6 bases and J lost 1; bases outside the gene matches: 13. The CDR3 coding sequence is TGTGCCAGCAGCCGAACTCCGGGACAGGGTTTATCTGGGGCCAACGTCCTGACTTTC. This gives the protein CASSRTPGQGLSGANVLTF.

The CDR3 DNA is TGCAGTGCTATAAAAGAGACCCAGTACTTC. Amino acid sequence: CSAIKETQYF. The chain carries TRBV20-1 and TRBJ2-5; no clear D gene. CDR1 is DFQATT and CDR2 is SNEGSKA in the germline V gene (reference sequence). Trimming removed 4 bases at V and 3 bases at J, with 3 bases between. The CDR3 is 10 amino acids.

This clone was recorded a few times. CDR3 region: CASSQAVAGAAGAFF. CDR3 nucleotides: TGCGCCAGCAGCCAAGCAGTTGCAGGGGCGGCCGGAGCTTTCTTT. V is TRBV4-1 and J is TRBJ1-1; the D gene is possibly TRBD1 (6 bases). The CDR3 has 15 residues. The V gene lost 1 base and the J gene lost 10 bases, with 19 bases spanning the gap. Germline V gives CDR1 MGHRA, CDR2 YSYEKL.

The DNA of the CDR3 is TGTGCCAGCAGCTTAGCGCTAGGGGGCACTGAAGCTTTCTTT. Translated, it gives CASSLALGGTEAFF. This chain connects TRBV11-1 to TRBJ1-1; D perhaps matches TRBD1 (6 bases). Trimming shortened V by 0 bases and J by 4 bases, and 9 bases separated the two germline ends. This CDR3 spans 14 amino acids. Germline-derived CDR1 and CDR2 are SGHAT and FQDESV (reference sequence).

The chain joins TRBV5-1 to TRBJ1-2; the D gene is possibly TRBD1 (5 bases). V was pared by 0 bases and J by 4 bases, with 7 bases between. Germline CDR1 and CDR2: SGHRS and YFSETQ. There are 13 residues in the CDR3. CDR3 in DNA: TGCGCCAGCAGCTTGGGTGGGGCCTATGGCTACACCTTC. It translates to CASSLGGAYGYTF.

The rearrangement links TRBV27 to TRBJ2-7; 9 bases map to TRBD2. Germline CDR1 reads MNHEY; CDR2 reads SMNVEV (reference sequence). This CDR3 comprises 13 residues. Written as DNA, the CDR3 is TGCCCGGAGCGGGAGGCGGGCTCCTACGAGCAGTACGTC. Protein product: CPEREAGSYEQYV.

The chain links TRBV11-2 to TRBJ1-2; D perhaps matches TRBD1 (5 bases). The length of the CDR3 is 16 residues. In germline, CDR1 is SGHAT, CDR2 FQNNGV. V was trimmed by 0 bases and J by 7 bases, leaving 18 bases between them. CDR3: CASSLDARAHIGGYTF. The DNA of the CDR3 is TGTGCCAGCAGCTTAGACGCCAGGGCCCACATTGGTGGCTACACCTTC.

This chain links TRBV6-5 with TRBJ2-7, with D possibly being TRBD1 (5 bases). Germline CDR1 reads MNHEY; CDR2 reads SVGAGI. This CDR3 has 14 amino acids. The V gene lost 5 bases and the J gene lost 4 bases, with 15 bases spanning the gap. CDR3 residues: CASSEERKGYEQYF. CDR3 DNA: TGTGCCAGCAGTGAAGAAAGAAAGGGGTACGAGCAGTACTTC.

This clone has just a few counts. This chain links TRBV27 with TRBJ2-3; D gene uncertain. Germline assignment: CDR1 MNHEY and CDR2 SMNVEV (reference sequence). V gave up 2 bases and J gave up 0 bases, with 6 bases separating them. There are 14 residues in the CDR3. The CDR3 region is CASSLLDSTDTQYF. The DNA of the CDR3 is TGTGCCAGCAGTTTACTAGACAGCACAGATACGCAGTATTTT.

This sequence joins TRBV11-2 and TRBJ2-7, with 14 bases identical to TRBD2. The CDR3 runs to 15 residues. Germline V gives CDR1 SGHAT, CDR2 FQNNGV. V dropped 5 bases and J dropped 4; count of bases not matched to a gene: 4. CDR3 nucleotides: TGTGCCAGCAGCCTGGGACTAGCGGGAGTGTACGAGCAGTACGTC. Translation: CASSLGLAGVYEQYV.

V usage is TRBV19 and J usage is TRBJ2-5; 8 nucleotides agree with TRBD1. The J segment lost 5 bases and the V segment lost 3 bases, leaving 5 bases of the junction unmatched. The CDR3 extends over 14 amino acids. Per germline, CDR1 LNHDA and CDR2 SQIVND (reference sequence). CDR3 sequence: CASSMTGAQETQYF. CDR3 sequence (DNA): TGTGCCAGTAGTATGACAGGGGCCCAGGAGACCCAGTACTTC.

This clone was seen a handful of times. The V and J genes are TRBV2 and TRBJ1-5; D is undetermined. This CDR3 spans 12 amino acids. Germline CDR1 is SNHLY and CDR2 is FYNNEI. V shed 8 bases and J shed 0 bases, with 5 bases lying between them. The CDR3 sequence: CASGDSNQPQHF. For the CDR3, the DNA is TGTGCCAGCGGAGATAGCAATCAGCCCCAGCATTTT.

The rearrangement links TRBV4-1 to TRBJ1-2, with TRBD1 identical over 7 bases. The CDR3 has 17 residues. The V segment lost 0 bases and the J segment 1 base; nucleotides outside the gene matches: 8. Germline values: CDR1 MGHRA, CDR2 YSYEKL. CDR3 coding DNA: TGCGCCAGCAGCCAAGAGTCAATCAGGGGGAATAACTATGGCTACACCTTC. Its translation: CASSQESIRGNNYGYTF.

The J gene is TRBJ2-1, the V gene TRBV7-3, with 9 bases fitting TRBD1. Germline V gene sequence: CDR1 SGHTA, CDR2 FQGTGA. The CDR3 contains 13 residues. V shed 5 bases, J shed 10 bases, and the junction held 6 bases outside the gene matches. The CDR3 DNA reads TGTGCCAGCAGCGGGGGACAGGGTTTGGAGCAGTTCTTC. Translation gives CASSGGQGLEQFF.